This TCR beta chain was recorded in a study of shared clonotypes between healthy human individuals. Study-level results: Among non-shared clonotypes, generation probabilities were lower than among those shared by all four donors.

Concerning this clone: Its antigen is unidentified.

Healthy and HIV-negative, the adult donors had no recent acute infections or vaccinations. Some clones are missing from TCRdb's copy, which holds only in-frame ones; the method was immunoSEQ multiplex PCR. This table holds a few million clones, over 90% found once. Trimming took 5 bases from V and 5 from J, leaving 18 bases between them. The germline V gene has CDR1 SEHNR and CDR2 FQNEAQ (reference sequence). This CDR3 comprises 16 residues. Material for sequencing was naive CD4+ T cells from PBMCs. Subset denoted: CD45RA+ positively selected. The TCR sequence derives from a man aged 18 to 35 in good health. Some clones in this sample may be carry-over from other donors' samples. The chain combines TRBV7-9 with TRBJ1-4, with D perhaps TRBD1 (5 bases). CDR3 region: CASSPKPTDKNEKLFF. CDR3 nucleotides: TGTGCCAGCAGCCCGAAACCGACAGATAAGAATGAAAAACTGTTTTTT.